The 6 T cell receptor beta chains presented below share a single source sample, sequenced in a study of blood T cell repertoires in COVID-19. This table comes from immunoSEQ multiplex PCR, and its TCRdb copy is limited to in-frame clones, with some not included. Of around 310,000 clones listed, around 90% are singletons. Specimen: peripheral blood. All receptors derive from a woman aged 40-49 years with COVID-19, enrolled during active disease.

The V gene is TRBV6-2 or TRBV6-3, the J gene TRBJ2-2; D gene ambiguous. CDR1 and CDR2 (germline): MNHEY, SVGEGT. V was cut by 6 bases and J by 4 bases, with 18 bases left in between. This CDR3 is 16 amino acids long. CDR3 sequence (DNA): TGTGCCAGCAGCCGACGACCCAGCGTTAGCACCGGGGAGCTGTTTTTT. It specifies CASSRRPSVSTGELFF.

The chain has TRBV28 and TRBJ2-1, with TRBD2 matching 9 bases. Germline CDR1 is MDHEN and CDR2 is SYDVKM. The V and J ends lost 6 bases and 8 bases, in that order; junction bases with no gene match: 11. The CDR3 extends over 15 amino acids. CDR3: CASSLGAGGPDEQFF. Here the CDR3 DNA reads TGTGCCAGCAGCCTGGGGGCGGGAGGGCCCGATGAGCAGTTCTTC. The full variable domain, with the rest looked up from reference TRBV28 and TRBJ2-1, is DVKVTQSSRYLVKRTGEKVFLECVQDMDHENMFWYRQDPGLGLRLIYFSYDVKMKEKGDIPEGYSVSREKKERFSLILESASTNQTSMYLCASSLGAGGPDEQFFGPGTRLTVL.

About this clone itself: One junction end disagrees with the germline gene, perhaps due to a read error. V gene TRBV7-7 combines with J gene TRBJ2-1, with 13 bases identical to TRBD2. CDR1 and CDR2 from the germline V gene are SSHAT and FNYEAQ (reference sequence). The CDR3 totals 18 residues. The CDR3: CASSLANTSGRAGNEQFF. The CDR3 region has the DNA TGTGCTAGCAGCTTAGCGAACACTAGCGGGAGGGCGGGGAATGAGCAGTTCTTC.

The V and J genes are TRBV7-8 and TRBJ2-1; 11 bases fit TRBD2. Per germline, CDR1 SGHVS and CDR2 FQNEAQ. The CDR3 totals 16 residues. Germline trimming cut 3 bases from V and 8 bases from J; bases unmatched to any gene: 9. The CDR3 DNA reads TGTGCCAGCAGCTTGAAGACTAGCGGGATGAGCGATGAGCAGTTCTTC. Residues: CASSLKTSGMSDEQFF.

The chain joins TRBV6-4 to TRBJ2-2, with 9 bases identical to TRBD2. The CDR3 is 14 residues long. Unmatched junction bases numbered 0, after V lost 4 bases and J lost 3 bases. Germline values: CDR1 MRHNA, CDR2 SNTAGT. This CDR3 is CASSGLADTGELFF. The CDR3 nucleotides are TGTGCCAGCAGTGGACTAGCGGACACCGGGGAGCTGTTTTTT.

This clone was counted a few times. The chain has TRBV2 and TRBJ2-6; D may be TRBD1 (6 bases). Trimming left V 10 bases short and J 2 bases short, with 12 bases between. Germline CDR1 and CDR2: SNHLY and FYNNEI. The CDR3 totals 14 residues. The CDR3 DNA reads TGTGCCAAGGGAACAGGGACTGGGGCCAACGTCCTGACTTTC. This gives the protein CAKGTGTGANVLTF. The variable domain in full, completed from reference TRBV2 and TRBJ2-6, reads EPEVTQTPSHQVTQMGQEVILRCVPISNHLYFYWYRQILGQKVEFLVSFYNNEISEKSEIFDDQFSVERPDGSNFTLKIRSTKLEDSAMYFCAKGTGTGANVLTFGAGSRLTVL.